The table lists the clone carrying this T cell receptor (beta chain) with a few counts. Antigen unknown. V lost 5 bases and J 6 bases, leaving 11 bases between the germline ends. Germline values: CDR1 MDHEN, CDR2 SYDVKM. The CDR3 has 12 amino acids. The source of the sample is a study of OX40 agonist ivuxolimab in advanced cancers. Study-wide results and caveats: Antigen specificity remained undetermined for the expanded peripheral T cells. The mean number of expanded clones was higher in CD8+ T cells than in CD4+.

This table comes from immunoSEQ multiplex PCR, and its TCRdb copy is limited to in-frame clones, with some not included. The data show roughly 80,000 clones, roughly 84% seen once. Researchers took blood at baseline, on cycle 4 day 1, and on cycle 7 day 1. This TCR derives from an adult with an advanced solid tumor such as melanoma, head and neck, liver or kidney cancer. The chain combines TRBV28 with TRBJ2-7, with D uncertain. This sample comprised CD4+ or CD8+ T cells sorted from blood, obtained in a trial of the OX40 agonist ivuxolimab. In DNA form, the CDR3 reads TGTGCCAGCAGTCTCCGGGTCGGCGAGCAGTACTTC. Protein: CASSLRVGEQYF.